This T cell receptor (beta chain) was observed in a study of cytomegalovirus exposure and HLA in healthy donors. It was with 60 Vbeta and 13 Jbeta primers that the PCR ran. TCRdb's copy holds only in-frame clones and misses some; the assay was immunoSEQ multiplex PCR. In the table there are fewer than 120,000 clones, about 73% of which are singletons. The CDR3 length is 17 residues. The J segment lost 3 bases and the V segment lost 1 base, leaving 10 bases of the junction unmatched. Germline V gene sequence: CDR1 MDHEN, CDR2 SYDVKM. This rearrangement joins TRBV28 to TRBJ1-1, with TRBD1 identical over 8 bases. This receptor was obtained from a woman in her thirties in good health and CMV-seronegative. The sequencing input was PBMCs. DNA of the CDR3: TGTGCCAGCAGTTTATCCCCTGGACAGGGATCATACACTGAAGCTTTCTTT. Amino acids: CASSLSPGQGSYTEAFF.